The clone carrying this T cell receptor (beta chain) was observed a handful of times. This entry belongs to a study of blood T cell repertoires in COVID-19. V gave up 5 bases and J gave up 0 bases, with 7 bases separating them. The CDR3 has 12 residues. The germline CDR1 and CDR2 sequences are GTSNPN and SVGIG (reference sequence). Sequencing was performed with immunoSEQ multiplex PCR; in TCRdb, only in-frame clones are kept and a portion is missing. This table holds about 160,000 clones, 70% to 90% found once. This sequence joins TRBV30 and TRBJ1-1, with D uncertain. The sample was peripheral blood. The receptor was isolated from a human donor in a cohort sampled during active COVID-19. The CDR3 here is CAWGPVNTEAFF. The CDR3 nucleotides read TGTGCCTGGGGTCCAGTGAACACTGAAGCTTTCTTT. Drawing the rest from reference TRBV30 and TRBJ1-1, the complete variable domain is SQTIHQWPATLVQPVGSPLSLECTVEGTSNPNLYWYRQAAGRGLQLLFYSVGIGQISSEVPQNLSASRPQDRQFILSSKKLLLSDSGFYLCAWGPVNTEAFFGQGTRLTVV.